The 21 T cell receptor beta chains reported below all come from one sample, sequenced in a study of breast tumors, draining lymph nodes, adjacent tissues. TCRdb passed the multiplex PCR reads through MiXCR, listing each CDR3 protein once. Of 140,000 to 150,000 distinct CDR3 sequences detected, 32% appear once; the ten largest clones hold approximately 2.3%. Samples came from axillary lymph nodes draining the breast cancer. Source material: axillary lymph node tissue. These receptors originate from a female donor with breast cancer. Some clones in this sample may be carry-over from other donors' samples.

The chain joins TRBV6-5 to TRBJ1-1; TRBD1 is a possible D gene (5 bases). Trimming removed 6 bases at V and 1 base at J, with 18 bases between. Germline assignment: CDR1 MNHEY and CDR2 SVGAGI. CDR3 length: 16 amino acids. CDR3 loop: CASRTDKPTQNTEAFF. Here the CDR3 DNA reads TGTGCCAGCAGGACAGATAAACCCACTCAGAACACTGAAGCTTTCTTT.

In its sample, this clonotype is medium-sized (0.01 to 0.1%). The V gene is TRBV7-9, the J gene TRBJ1-6; D not certain. Germline CDR1 SEHNR, CDR2 FQNEAQ (reference sequence). CDR3 length: 13 residues. V was shortened by 1 base and J by 13 bases, with 11 bases between the two germline ends. The CDR3 region is CASSLEGSSPLHF. The CDR3, as DNA: TGTGCCAGCAGCTTAGAAGGCTCTTCGCCCCTCCACTTT.

This clonotype came up a few times. The chain recombines TRBV6-2 or TRBV6-3 with TRBJ2-1; tentatively, D is TRBD1 or TRBD2 (5 bases each). The CDR3 contains 16 residues. V lost 5 bases to trimming and J lost 5 bases, with 19 bases between them. Germline CDR1 and CDR2: MNHEY and SVGEGT. The CDR3 sequence: CASSPGTPLLNNEQFF. CDR3 sequence (DNA): TGTGCCAGCAGTCCCGGGACGCCCTTGCTGAACAATGAGCAGTTCTTC.

With respect to this clonotype: A junction boundary mismatches the germline segment, possibly from a read error. The V and J genes are TRBV20-1 and TRBJ1-4; 11 bases are a match to TRBD1. CDR1 and CDR2 (germline): DFQATT, SNEGSKA (reference sequence). The CDR3 is 13 amino acids. CDR3 loop: CSAIGQGAEKLFF. In nucleotides, the CDR3 is TGCAGCGCTATAGGACAGGGGGCTGAAAAACTGTTTTTT.

This clonotype turned up a few times. This may come from a read error, since a much larger clone is one base off. The gene calls are TRBV13 and TRBJ1-6; 7 nucleotides agree with TRBD1. This CDR3 has 15 residues. Germline CDR1 is PRHDT and CDR2 is FYEKMQ (reference sequence). V lost 2 bases, J lost 9 bases, and 7 bases stayed unmatched. The CDR3 protein is CASSLLSGTASPLHF. The CDR3 DNA reads TGTGCCAGCAGCTTACTTTCCGGGACAGCTTCACCCCTCCACTTT.

This clonotype has ten or more counts. J is TRBJ2-1 and V is TRBV19; 10 nucleotides align to TRBD2. Germline lookup yields CDR1 LNHDA and CDR2 SQIVND (reference sequence). The trim removed 7 bases at V and 12 bases at J, leaving 12 bases unmatched. The CDR3 covers 14 residues. CDR3 loop: CASTERGGGKRQFF. DNA of the CDR3: TGTGCCAGTACGGAGCGGGGGGGGGGGAAGAGGCAGTTCTTC.

This clonotype was observed many times. The rearrangement uses TRBV7-3 and TRBJ2-3, with 9 positions matching TRBD2. CDR1 is SGHTA, CDR2 FQGTGA, per germline. With 5 bases clipped from V and 1 base from J, the junction kept 4 bases outside the gene matches. This CDR3 has 15 residues. The CDR3 region has the DNA TGTGCCAGCAGCCCCCGGACTAGCGGCACAGATACGCAGTATTTT. Residues: CASSPRTSGTDTQYF.

This clonotype has at least ten counts. This chain joins TRBV4-3 and TRBJ2-5; 7 bases line up with TRBD2. Germline CDR1 LGHNA, CDR2 YSLEER. Unmatched junction bases numbered 12, after V lost 0 bases and J lost 8 bases. The CDR3 runs to 16 residues. The CDR3 is CASSQDRSGLVRTQYF. For the CDR3, the DNA is TGCGCCAGCAGCCAAGATCGAAGTGGACTAGTAAGAACCCAGTACTTC.

This clonotype has at least ten counts. The genes are TRBV18 and TRBJ2-5; 8 bases are shared with TRBD1. This CDR3 is 15 amino acids long. Trimming removed 3 bases from V and 2 bases from J; junction bases left unmatched: 5. Germline loops: CDR1 KGHSH, CDR2 LQKENI. CDR3 nucleotide sequence: TGTGCCAGCTCACCCGACAGGGGAGAACAAGAGACCCAGTACTTC. As protein: CASSPDRGEQETQYF.

This clonotype was recorded many times. The chain joins TRBV4-1 to TRBJ2-5, with D uncertain. Germline CDR1 reads MGHRA; CDR2 reads YSYEKL. Trimming took off 0 bases at V and 13 bases at J, with 12 bases between the two ends. CDR3 length: 12 residues. The CDR3 loop is CASSQDLRVLYF. CDR3 DNA sequence: TGCGCCAGCAGCCAAGATCTAAGGGTTTTGTACTTC.

The V gene is TRBV24-1, the J gene TRBJ2-3; 8 bases fit TRBD2. After removal of 4 bases from V and 4 bases from J, the junction contained 6 bases not matched to a gene. CDR3 size: 15 residues. Germline lookup yields CDR1 KGHDR and CDR2 SFDVKD. Here the CDR3 reads CATSDPGGGSDTQYF. The DNA for the CDR3 is TGTGCCACCAGTGACCCCGGGGGGGGGTCAGATACGCAGTATTTT.

This clonotype was found many times. The chain links TRBV20-1 to TRBJ1-4, with unresolved D. The CDR3 is made up of 13 amino acids. CDR1 is DFQATT and CDR2 is SNEGSKA in the germline V gene (reference sequence). Trimming stripped 7 bases from V and 7 bases from J, with 16 bases between. This CDR3 is CSVHPLGSEKLFF. The CDR3 DNA reads TGCAGTGTTCATCCTCTGGGAAGTGAAAAACTGTTTTTT.

This clonotype was seen many times. The chain employs TRBV7-9 and TRBJ2-7; perhaps TRBD1 as D (6 bases). CDR1 is SEHNR and CDR2 is FQNEAQ in the germline V gene (reference sequence). The CDR3 runs 14 residues. Trimming cost V 5 bases and J 1 base, with 12 bases left between them. The CDR3 DNA is TGTGCCAGCAGCCGGGACACTTCATCCTACGAGCAGTACTTC. Translating gives CASSRDTSSYEQYF.

This clonotype appeared a few times. This chain connects TRBV6-6 to TRBJ1-3, with unresolved D. This CDR3 has 16 residues. V was clipped by 5 bases and J by 0 bases, with 14 bases between them. Germline CDR1 reads MNHNY; CDR2 reads SVGAGI (reference sequence). The CDR3 here is CASSHRADTSGNTIYF. In DNA form, the CDR3 reads TGTGCCAGCAGTCACCGAGCGGATACCTCTGGAAACACCATATATTTT.

This clonotype was recorded at least ten times. This chain uses TRBV29-1 with TRBJ2-1; D is unclear. The CDR3 has 14 residues. Trimming left V 6 bases short and J 0 bases short, with 12 bases between. Germline assignment: CDR1 SQVTM and CDR2 ANQGSEA. CDR3 nucleotide sequence: TGCAGCGTCGTATACCCCACCTCCTACAATGAGCAGTTCTTC. It is translated as CSVVYPTSYNEQFF.

This clonotype was found once. With a much larger clone just one base away, this may be a read error. The V and J genes are TRBV28 and TRBJ2-7, with 9 bases fitting TRBD1. CDR3 length: 12 amino acids. CDR1 and CDR2 from the germline V gene are MDHEN and SYDVKM. Trimming took 4 bases from V and 9 from J; bases not matched to a gene: 4. The chain's CDR3 is CASSWTGVGQYV. CDR3 sequence (DNA): TGTGCCAGCAGTTGGACAGGGGTCGGGCAGTACGTC.

This clonotype has a count of ten or more. The V gene is TRBV2, the J gene TRBJ2-7; TRBD2 agrees at 8 bases. The CDR3 spans 12 residues. The J segment lost 7 bases and the V segment lost 7 bases, leaving 6 bases of the junction unmatched. In germline, CDR1 is SNHLY, CDR2 FYNNEI. The chain's CDR3 is CASKGGGQEQYV. The CDR3 bases are TGTGCCAGCAAGGGCGGGGGGCAGGAGCAGTACGTC.

This clonotype was counted ten times or more. This chain joins TRBV10-1 and TRBJ2-5; D gene ambiguous. Trimming stripped 2 bases from V and 5 bases from J, with 12 bases between. The CDR3 runs to 14 residues. Germline-derived CDR1 and CDR2 are WNHNN and SYGVQD (reference sequence). CDR3 DNA: TGCGCCAGCAGTGAGCACCGGAATGGGGAGACCCAGTACTTC. Residues: CASSEHRNGETQYF.

This chain links TRBV11-2 with TRBJ2-1; maybe TRBD1 (6 bases). V dropped 3 bases and J dropped 7 bases, with 13 bases sitting between them. Looked up from germline, CDR1 is SGHAT and CDR2 is FQNNGV. The length of the CDR3 is 14 residues. CDR3 protein: CASSLTPTGNEQFF. CDR3 nucleotide sequence: TGTGCCAGCAGCTTGACCCCCACAGGGAATGAGCAGTTCTTC. Looking up the rest from reference TRBV11-2 and TRBJ2-1 gives the full variable domain: EAGVAQSPRYKIIEKRQSVAFWCNPISGHATLYWYQQILGQGPKLLIQFQNNGVVDDSQLPKDRFSAERLKGVDSTLKIQPAKLEDSAVYLCASSLTPTGNEQFFGPGTRLTVL.

The chain joins TRBV9 to TRBJ1-2; 9 bases line up with TRBD1. CDR3 length equals 14 residues. Germline V lookup: CDR1 SGDLS, CDR2 YYNGEE. V was clipped by 2 bases and J by 8 bases; unmatched bases: 7. CDR3 coding DNA: TGTGCCAGCAGCGTGAGCTGGACAGGGGACGGCTACACCTTC. It codes for CASSVSWTGDGYTF.

This clonotype was counted at least ten times. The CDR3 DNA is TGTGCCAGCAGCAGGGACAGGGGATACACAGATACGCAGTATTTT. Translated: CASSRDRGYTDTQYF. The V call is TRBV7-9, the J call TRBJ2-3; 10 bases line up with TRBD1. With V trimmed by 5 bases and J by 2 bases, 4 bases remained unmatched. Germline CDR1 reads SEHNR; CDR2 reads FQNEAQ (reference sequence). The CDR3 runs to 15 residues.